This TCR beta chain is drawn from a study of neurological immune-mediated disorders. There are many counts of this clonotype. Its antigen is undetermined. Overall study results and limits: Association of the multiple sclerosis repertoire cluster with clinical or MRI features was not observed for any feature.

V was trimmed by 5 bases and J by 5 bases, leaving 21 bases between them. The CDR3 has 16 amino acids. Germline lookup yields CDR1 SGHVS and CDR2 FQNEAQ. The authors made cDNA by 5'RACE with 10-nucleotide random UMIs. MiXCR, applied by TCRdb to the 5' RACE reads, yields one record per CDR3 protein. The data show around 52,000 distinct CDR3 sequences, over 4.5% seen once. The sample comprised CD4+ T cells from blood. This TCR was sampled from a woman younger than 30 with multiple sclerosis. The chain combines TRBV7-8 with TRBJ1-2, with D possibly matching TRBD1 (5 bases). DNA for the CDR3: TGTGCCAGCAGCGTTAGGACGGGCCGACAGACTTATGGCTACACCTTC. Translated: CASSVRTGRQTYGYTF.